The clone carrying this T cell receptor (beta chain) was counted ten times or more. Its antigen is unknown. Germline assignment: CDR1 ENHRY and CDR2 SYGVKD. The CDR3 runs 13 residues. Trimming shortened V by 4 bases and J by 4 bases, and 11 bases separated the two germline ends. Samples came from axillary lymph nodes draining the breast cancer. This sample is drawn from a study of breast tumors, draining lymph nodes, adjacent tissues. General study results and limits: Tumor TCR diversity was below lymph nodes but above nontumor tissue. Luminal-like breast cancer showed significantly higher tumor–nontumor repertoire similarity than basal-like. Findings are consistent with lymph node origin and intratumoral expansion of most tumor T cells. Tumor T cell lymph node origin was a supported hypothesis, not proven.

In TCRdb, the multiplex PCR reads were re-called with MiXCR into one record per CDR3 protein. The top ten hold about 4.5% of the sample, which has 150,000 to 250,000 distinct CDR3 sequences, roughly 31% seen once. This chain links TRBV10-3 with TRBJ2-7; D is unresolved. Sequenced: axillary lymph node tissue. This TCR was recovered from a female donor with breast cancer. Some clones in this sample may be carry-over from other donors' samples. The DNA of the CDR3 is TGTGCCATCAGTGCAGGAGCGACGTACGAGCAGTACTTC. Its protein is CAISAGATYEQYF.